This TCR beta chain was retrieved from a study of Graves' ophthalmopathy and Graves' hyperthyroidism (dated by TCRdb to the late 2010s). Study-level background: A patient counted as having stable hyperthyroidism if there was no progression to ophthalmopathy within 18 months of follow-up. The study used TCR beta repertoire signatures to distinguish Graves' ophthalmopathy from Graves' hyperthyroidism and to predict progression to ophthalmopathy. In total, approximately 130 blood samples were TCR-sequenced: 40 to 45 ophthalmopathy, roughly 80 hyperthyroidism and about 17 hyperthyroidism-to-ophthalmopathy patients. To explore V-J signatures that separate ophthalmopathy from hyperthyroidism, a discovery set of approximately 100 patients was enrolled, consisting of 43 with ophthalmopathy and fewer than 60 with stable hyperthyroidism. The independent validation cohort included 18 to 20 hyperthyroidism patients plus 17 patients who later progressed from hyperthyroidism to ophthalmopathy. In more than five hyperthyroidism patients, the T-cell repertoires found in thyroid tissue were compared with those found in blood. Once sampling was done, hyperthyroidism patients were given methimazole at a starting dose of 30 mg daily, while ophthalmopathy patients were given high-dose intravenous methylprednisolone.

Here is what the overall study found, with its caveats: Sample size was not predetermined statistically, and investigators were not blinded to group allocation. Most expanded thyroid clonotypes with a frequency above 0.001 also appeared in blood, which suggests that blood repertoires may reflect the immune response in the thyroid. In validation, the model predicted ophthalmopathy progression with about 71% sensitivity and roughly 72% specificity; eleven to twelve predicted patients were CT-confirmed with GO in a median of approximately 6.5 months. Ophthalmopathy was separated from stable hyperthyroidism by the 13-signature model with about 89% sensitivity and less than 82% specificity in cross-validation and with 80%/75% in the test set.

Hyperthyroidism patients were newly diagnosed, were aged 18 to 65 years, and had a disease duration under 2 months. Patients were excluded if they had other autoimmune diseases, uncontrolled infections, pregnancy or lactation. Clinical symptoms, serum thyroxine, TRAb, thyroid ultrasound and orbital computed tomography formed the basis of the diagnosis. Trizol reagent was used to extract the total RNA, and its quality was then checked on an Agilent 2100 Bioanalyzer. From its cysteine to its phenylalanine, the CDR3 spans 14 amino acids. Kept here is only the CDR3 DNA, which spans 42 bases and is read in frame from base 1. Reading the germline V gene gives CDR1 SGHTA and CDR2 FQGNSA. Deletion took 7 bases off V and 5 bases off J, with a span of 17 bases between the germline ends. Of note for this clonotype: No antigen is known for it. Base quality data are lacking; no much larger clone is found one base away.

TCR beta CDR3 regions were amplified from RNA transcripts for repertoire sequencing. The first round was an RT-PCR using HTBI primers with the Qiagen OneStep RT-PCR kit, and this first round was followed by a second-round multiplex PCR, then size selection and purification. Libraries were sequenced on an Illumina HiSeq2000 using paired-end 100 bp reads. On the study's bioinformatics: SOAPnuke was used for read processing, and reads with adapters, uncalled bases, a mean Phred below 15, or no exact constant-primer or identifier match were discarded. COPE v1.2.5 was used to merge high-quality paired reads. Clonotypes were defined as unique nucleotide sequences and were aligned to IMGT TRB V, D and J references using MiTCR v1.1. Only V-J combinations with frequency above 0.0001 were analysed, covering 98% to 99.2% of repertoires. For each V-J combination, a TCR clonal expansion and chaos score was defined as F50 clonal expansion divided by the chaos observed in the TCRdist matrix. Welch's t-statistics and random forest were used to narrow the features down to over ten V-J combinations, which were then fed into a naive Bayes classifier. The Morisita-Horn index was used to measure how similar the thyroid and blood repertoires were. In-frame beta chains were kept once TCRdb had trimmed the public reads at Q25 with fastp and called clones with MiXCR. Identical CDR3 protein sequences are pooled into one entry, listed with their most common genes and DNA. V and J calls and clone size were set by TCRdb, not the authors. The table for this sample lists a few hundred thousand distinct CDR3 sequences; 35% to 45% of them were counted only once. About 4.2% of the sample is held by the ten biggest clonotypes.

Sequencing was performed on peripheral blood or thyroid tissue (not recorded which). This clonotype originated in an adult man with Graves' hyperthyroidism. The V gene is TRBV7-2 and the J gene is TRBJ2-5; 7 matching bases give a weak D call of TRBD1. The nucleotides are TGTGCCAGCAAGGAGGGGGCGGGTTGGGAGACCCAGTACTTC. Its product reads: CASKEGAGWETQYF.